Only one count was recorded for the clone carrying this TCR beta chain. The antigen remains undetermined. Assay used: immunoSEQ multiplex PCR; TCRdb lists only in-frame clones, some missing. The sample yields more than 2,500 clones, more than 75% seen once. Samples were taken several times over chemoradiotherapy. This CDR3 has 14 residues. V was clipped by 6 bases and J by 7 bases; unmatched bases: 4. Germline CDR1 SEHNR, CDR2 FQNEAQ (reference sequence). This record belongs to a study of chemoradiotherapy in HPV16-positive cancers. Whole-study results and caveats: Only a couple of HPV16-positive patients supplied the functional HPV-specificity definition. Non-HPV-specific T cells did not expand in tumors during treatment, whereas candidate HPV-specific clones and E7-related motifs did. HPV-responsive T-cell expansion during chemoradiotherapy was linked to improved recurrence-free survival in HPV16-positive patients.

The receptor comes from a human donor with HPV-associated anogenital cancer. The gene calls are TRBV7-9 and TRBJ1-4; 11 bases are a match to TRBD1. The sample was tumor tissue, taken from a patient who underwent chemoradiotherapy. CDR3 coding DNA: TGTGCCAGCAGGTCCGGGACAGGGGGTGAAAAACTGTTTTTT. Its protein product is CASRSGTGGEKLFF.